This TCR beta chain was sequenced in a study of blood T cells in healthy people across ages. CDR1 and CDR2 from the germline V gene are MNHEY and SVGAGI. The CDR3 consists of 12 residues. Alongside a J-beta primer mix, a sample-barcoded 5' primer served in a second PCR lasting 7 to 11 cycles. TCRdb analysed the 5' RACE reads with MiXCR anew, one entry per CDR3 protein. The repertoire has hundreds of thousands of distinct CDR3 sequences, about half of them found once; the top ten carry roughly 34%. Notes on this clonotype: The antigen is unknown. One end of the junction does not line up with germline, which may come from a read error.

General study points: More naive CD4+ cells and higher diversity were found in long-lived than in aged donors. As naive T cell percentage varied, TCR beta diversity correlated strongly with it.

J is TRBJ2-4 and V is TRBV6-5; 7 positions agree with TRBD2. The TCR originated in a woman aged 55-70 years in good health. The specimen sequenced was blood. CDR3 sequence: CTSSPGLDIQYF. The CDR3 bases are TGTACCAGCAGTCCCGGACTAGACATTCAGTACTTC.